The 24 T cell receptor beta chains below were found in one sample sequenced in a study of shared clonotypes between healthy human individuals. Assay used: immunoSEQ multiplex PCR; TCRdb lists only in-frame clones, some missing. The sample lists around 450,000 clones, more than 75% occurring once. Sample: PBMCs. These receptor sequences come from a woman in her forties in good health. Some clones in this sample may be carry-over from other donors' samples.

The V call is TRBV11-2, the J call TRBJ2-7; D is unresolved. Between the trimmed V and J ends, which lost 5 bases and 6 bases, there was a span of 14 bases. The CDR3 length is 13 residues. Germline CDR1 is SGHAT and CDR2 is FQNNGV. The CDR3 region is CASSRSPRFEQYF. The CDR3 bases are TGTGCCAGCAGCCGAAGTCCGAGGTTCGAGCAGTACTTC. Based on the CDR3 plus reference TRBV11-2 and TRBJ2-7, the full variable domain is EAGVAQSPRYKIIEKRQSVAFWCNPISGHATLYWYQQILGQGPKLLIQFQNNGVVDDSQLPKDRFSAERLKGVDSTLKIQPAKLEDSAVYLCASSRSPRFEQYFGPGTRLTVT.

This sequence joins TRBV5-6 and TRBJ1-2; D gene unclear. The CDR3 consists of 16 residues. Germline V gene data show CDR1 as SGHDT and CDR2 as YYEEEE. V lost 4 bases, J lost 0 bases, and 16 bases lay in between. The DNA of the CDR3 is TGTGCCAGCAGCCGGCGGCCGGGCAGCTCTAACTATGGCTACACCTTC. Translation gives CASSRRPGSSNYGYTF.

The V call is TRBV5-6, the J call TRBJ2-7, with D perhaps being TRBD1 or TRBD2 (5 bases each). The V end lost 5 bases, the J end lost 0 bases, and 21 bases lay between the germline ends. The CDR3 spans 17 residues. Germline CDR1 SGHDT, CDR2 YYEEEE. The CDR3, as DNA: TGTGCCAGCAGTGGGACCGGGTCGGCTTTAAGCTCCTACGAGCAGTACTTC. It translates to CASSGTGSALSSYEQYF.

This clone turned up a few times. The chain recombines TRBV7-9 with TRBJ2-7; perhaps TRBD1 as D (7 bases). Germline CDR1 SEHNR, CDR2 FQNEAQ (reference sequence). The CDR3 length is 16 residues. Trimming removed 4 bases at V and 3 bases at J, with 19 bases between. In DNA, the CDR3 is TGTGCCAGCAGCTCCCCCCGGGGGACAGCTATCTACGAGCAGTACTTC. Translating gives CASSSPRGTAIYEQYF.

V usage is TRBV6-5 and J usage is TRBJ1-5; D is undetermined. V shed 6 bases and J shed 3 bases, with 12 bases lying between them. This CDR3 has 14 amino acids. Germline CDR1 is MNHEY and CDR2 is SVGAGI. The CDR3 DNA sequence: TGTGCCAGCAGCCCGGCGGTGGCCAATCAGCCCCAGCATTTT. It is translated as CASSPAVANQPQHF.

This clone was recorded many times. This CDR3 is also generated by other DNA sequences in the sample. This rearrangement joins TRBV5-1 to TRBJ2-7; D is uncertain. The CDR3 sequence is 13 residues long. V lost 0 bases and J lost 0, with 4 bases in between. CDR1 is SGHRS and CDR2 is YFSETQ in the germline V gene. CDR3 in amino acids: CASSLAGSYEQYF. The CDR3, as DNA: TGCGCCAGCAGCTTGGCCGGCTCCTACGAGCAGTACTTC. Looking up the rest from reference TRBV5-1 and TRBJ2-7 gives the full variable domain: KAGVTQTPRYLIKTRGQQVTLSCSPISGHRSVSWYQQTPGQGLQFLFEYFSETQRNKGNFPGRFSGRQFSNSRSEMNVSTLELGDSALYLCASSLAGSYEQYFGPGTRLTVT.

This clone showed up just a few times. This chain connects TRBV19 to TRBJ1-1; tentatively, D is TRBD1 (6 bases). Germline V gives CDR1 LNHDA, CDR2 SQIVND (reference sequence). V was shortened by 5 bases and J by 3 bases, with 10 bases between the two germline ends. The CDR3 has 13 residues. The CDR3 region has the DNA TGTGCCAGTAGTCAAGGGGGAGACACTGAAGCTTTCTTT. It yields the protein CASSQGGDTEAFF.

The chain is built from TRBV7-9 and TRBJ2-7, with a tentative D call TRBD2 (6 bases). CDR1 and CDR2 from the germline V gene are SEHNR and FQNEAQ (reference sequence). The CDR3 is made up of 13 amino acids. V lost 1 base and J lost 6, with 10 bases in between. The CDR3 loop reads CASSLVAGFEQYF. The CDR3 region has the DNA TGTGCCAGCAGCTTAGTTGCGGGATTCGAGCAGTACTTC.

J is TRBJ1-2 and V is TRBV10-2; 7 nucleotides match TRBD1. The CDR3 consists of 12 residues. Germline CDR1 is WSHSY and CDR2 is SAAADI. With V trimmed by 11 bases and J by 3 bases, 6 bases remained unmatched. The CDR3 DNA is TGCGCCTCTAGTGGGACAGACTATGGCTACACCTTC. The encoded protein is CASSGTDYGYTF.

The chain joins TRBV28 to TRBJ1-4; D is perhaps TRBD1 (6 bases). Trimming cost V 2 bases and J 3 bases, with 10 bases left between them. The CDR3 contains 15 residues. The V gene's germline CDR1 is MDHEN and CDR2 SYDVKM. CDR3 sequence: CASSLIAGANEKLFF. Written as DNA, the CDR3 is TGTGCCAGCAGTTTAATCGCAGGGGCTAATGAAAAACTGTTTTTT.

In this sample, this clone turned up once. J is TRBJ1-2 and V is TRBV15; no reliable D call. The V gene lost 0 bases and the J gene lost 8 bases, with 10 bases spanning the gap. The germline gives CDR1 LNHNV, CDR2 YYDKDF (reference sequence). This CDR3 region has 13 residues. CDR3 sequence: CATSRELWSGYTF. The DNA for the CDR3 is TGTGCCACCAGCAGAGAACTATGGTCGGGCTACACCTTC.

This clone was observed once. The identical CDR3 is also encoded by other nucleotide sequences in the sample. The chain has TRBV19 and TRBJ1-3; D gene uncertain. From germline, CDR1 is LNHDA and CDR2 SQIVND (reference sequence). The length of the CDR3 is 11 residues. V lost 6 bases, J lost 1 base, and 1 base lay in between. CDR3 DNA sequence: TGTGCCAGTAGGTCTGGAAACACCATATATTTT. The encoded protein is CASRSGNTIYF. The entire variable domain, with the rest obtained from reference TRBV19 and TRBJ1-3, is as follows: DGGITQSPKYLFRKEGQNVTLSCEQNLNHDAMYWYRQDPGQGLRLIYYSQIVNDFQKGDIAEGYSVSREKKESFPLTVTSAQKNPTAFYLCASRSGNTIYFGEGSWLTVV.

V is TRBV7-3 and J is TRBJ1-2, with 7 bases that match TRBD1. Germline CDR1 and CDR2: SGHTA and FQGTGA. This CDR3 contains 13 residues. After removal of 2 bases from V and 3 bases from J, the junction contained 0 bases not matched to a gene. The chain's CDR3 is CASSLDRDYGYTF. CDR3 bases: TGTGCCAGCAGCTTAGACAGGGACTATGGCTACACCTTC.

This chain uses TRBV27 with TRBJ2-7; 7 bases match TRBD1. This CDR3 has 17 residues. From germline, CDR1 is MNHEY and CDR2 SMNVEV (reference sequence). The junction had 11 bases not matched to a gene; V was cut back by 0 bases and J by 3 bases. DNA of the CDR3: TGTGCCAGCAGTTTATCCCCCAGGGGGACATCTTTCTACGAGCAGTACTTC. This translates into CASSLSPRGTSFYEQYF.

The chain links TRBV29-1 to TRBJ2-3, with TRBD2 matching over 7 bases. The CDR3 loop spans 14 amino acids. J was trimmed by 2 bases and V by 2 bases; bases with no gene match: 4. CDR1 SQVTM and CDR2 ANQGSEA come from the germline V gene. The CDR3 bases are TGCAGCGTTGAAAAAGCGGGATCCACAGATACGCAGTATTTT. Amino acids: CSVEKAGSTDTQYF.

The rearrangement joins TRBV18 to TRBJ2-3, with TRBD2 identical over 11 bases. J lost 7 bases, V lost 2 bases, and 8 bases had no gene match. Germline V gene lookup returns CDR1 KGHSH and CDR2 LQKENI. CDR3 length: 16 residues. The CDR3 DNA is TGTGCCAGCTCACCAAGGGCTAGCGGGAGGCTGAATACGCAGTATTTT. Its protein is CASSPRASGRLNTQYF.

The chain is built from TRBV7-6 and TRBJ2-1, with D hard to call. This CDR3 contains 13 residues. Trimming removed 4 bases from V and 4 bases from J, with 8 bases in between. Germline-derived CDR1 and CDR2 are SGHVS and FNYEAQ. CDR3 protein: CASSSLTYNEQFF. CDR3 DNA: TGTGCCAGCAGCTCCCTCACATACAATGAGCAGTTCTTC. Variable domain in full (rest from reference TRBV7-6 and TRBJ2-1): GAGVSQSPRYKVTKRGQDVALRCDPISGHVSLYWYRQALGQGPEFLTYFNYEAQQDKSGLPNDRFSAERPEGSISTLTIQRTEQRDSAMYRCASSSLTYNEQFFGPGTRLTVL.

The chain uses TRBV4-2 and TRBJ2-7; D is unclear. V lost 3 bases and J 0 bases, leaving 15 bases between the germline ends. The germline V gene encodes CDR1 LGHNA and CDR2 YNFKEQ. This CDR3 contains 16 residues. CDR3: CASSHPEAASSYEQYF. CDR3 bases: TGTGCCAGCAGCCACCCCGAGGCCGCGAGCTCCTACGAGCAGTACTTC.

A remark on this clone: One junction end disagrees with the germline gene, perhaps due to a read error. The rearrangement links TRBV27 to TRBJ2-7; 13 bases align to TRBD2. CDR3 length equals 14 residues. CDR1 is MNHEY, CDR2 SMNVEV, per germline (reference sequence). The DNA for the CDR3 is TGTGCCAGCAGTTTATTTCGGACTAGCGGGAGATTTTTCTTC. Its protein product is CASSLFRTSGRFFF.

This clone was detected ten times or more. V usage is TRBV2 and J usage is TRBJ1-6; 9 nucleotides agree with TRBD1. V lost 6 bases to trimming and J lost 7 bases; unmatched junction nucleotides: 4. Germline CDR1 is SNHLY and CDR2 is FYNNEI. The CDR3 runs to 14 residues. CDR3 nucleotide sequence: TGTGCCAGCAGAGGGACAGGGAACAATTCACCCCTCCACTTT. It codes for CASRGTGNNSPLHF.

This clone occurred once. The chain joins TRBV10-3 to TRBJ2-7; D could derive from TRBD1 or TRBD2 (5 bases each). The CDR3 runs to 14 residues. Trimming pared 3 bases from V and 3 bases from J, leaving 12 bases between. CDR1 is ENHRY, CDR2 SYGVKD, per germline. CDR3 DNA: TGTGCCATCAGTGATTTAGAGGGGTTCTACGAGCAGTACTTC. It encodes CAISDLEGFYEQYF.

The gene calls are TRBV28 and TRBJ1-2; a possible D gene is TRBD1 (6 bases). V was clipped by 5 bases and J by 5 bases, with 18 bases between them. The CDR3 is made up of 15 amino acids. Germline CDR1 is MDHEN and CDR2 is SYDVKM. The DNA of the CDR3 is TGTGCCAGCAGTCAGGACAGCTCCAGATTATATGGCTACACCTTC. Amino acids: CASSQDSSRLYGYTF.

This clone was counted only a few times. The rearrangement joins TRBV7-2 to TRBJ2-3; D is perhaps TRBD1 (5 bases). The CDR3 totals 13 residues. V lost 4 bases and J 6 bases, leaving 11 bases between the germline ends. In germline, CDR1 is SGHTA, CDR2 FQGNSA. In DNA form, the CDR3 reads TGTGCCAGCAGCTCCCCAGGGCGGGATACGCAGTATTTT. Encoded protein: CASSSPGRDTQYF.

The genes are TRBV15 and TRBJ2-7; a possible D gene is TRBD1 (7 bases). Germline V gene data show CDR1 as LNHNV and CDR2 as YYDKDF (reference sequence). The CDR3 sequence is 16 residues long. Trimming took 5 bases from V and 0 from J, leaving 17 bases between them. The CDR3: CATSQGGPLSSYEQYF. The DNA for the CDR3 is TGTGCCACCAGCCAGGGGGGACCGCTGAGCTCCTACGAGCAGTACTTC.